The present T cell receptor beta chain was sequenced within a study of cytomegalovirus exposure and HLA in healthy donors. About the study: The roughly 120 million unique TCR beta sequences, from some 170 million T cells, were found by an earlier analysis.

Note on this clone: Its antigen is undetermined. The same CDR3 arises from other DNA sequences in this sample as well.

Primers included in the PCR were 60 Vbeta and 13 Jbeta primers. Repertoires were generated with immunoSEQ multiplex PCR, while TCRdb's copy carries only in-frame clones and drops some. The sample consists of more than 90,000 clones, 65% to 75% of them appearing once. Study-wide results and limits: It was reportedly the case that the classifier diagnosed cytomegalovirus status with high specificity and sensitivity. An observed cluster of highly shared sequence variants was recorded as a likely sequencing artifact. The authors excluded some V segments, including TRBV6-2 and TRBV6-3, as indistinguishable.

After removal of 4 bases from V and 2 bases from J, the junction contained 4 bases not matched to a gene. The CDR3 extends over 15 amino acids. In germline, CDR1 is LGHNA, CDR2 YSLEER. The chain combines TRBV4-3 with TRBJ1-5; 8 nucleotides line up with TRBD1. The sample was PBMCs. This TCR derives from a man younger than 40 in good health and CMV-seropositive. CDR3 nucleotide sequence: TGCGCCAGCAGCCTTGACAGGGGAGGCAATCAGCCCCAGCATTTT. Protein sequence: CASSLDRGGNQPQHF.